These 30 T cell receptor beta chains came from one sample sequenced in a study of blood T cell repertoires in COVID-19 (dated by TCRdb to about 2020). The library was prepared using the immunoSEQ multiplex PCR assay. TCRdb carries this immuneACCESS record with in-frame sequences only. Its versions omit some clonotypes, under half of them owing to an unresolved V gene in the studies checked, with the rest unexplained. For this sample there are about 220,000 clones; 87% appear just once. The ten largest account for 1.9% of the sample. Sequencing was performed on peripheral blood. These receptors were obtained from a man in his forties or fifties with active or convalescent COVID-19.

The rearrangement uses TRBV7-9 and TRBJ2-5; D not certain. The CDR3 loop spans 13 amino acids. Trimming stripped 4 bases from V and 3 bases from J, with 9 bases between. The germline CDR1 and CDR2 sequences are SEHNR and FQNEAQ (reference sequence). The CDR3 DNA sequence: TGTGCCAGCAGCTCCGATTCGGAAGAGACCCAGTACTTC. Its protein product is CASSSDSEETQYF.

The chain carries TRBV6-1 and TRBJ1-2; tentatively, D is TRBD1 (5 bases). Germline CDR1 is MNHNS and CDR2 is SASEGT. Trimming removed 2 bases at V and 7 bases at J, with 14 bases between. This CDR3 contains 14 residues. CDR3 DNA: TGTGCCAGCAGTGAATCGGGAGGGGTGAGTGGCTACACCTTC. It is translated as CASSESGGVSGYTF.

The chain joins TRBV12-3 or TRBV12-4 to TRBJ2-5, with 7 positions matching TRBD1. The V and J ends lost 5 bases and 4 bases, in that order; junction bases with no gene match: 4. This CDR3 has 13 amino acids. The CDR3 region has the DNA TGTGCCAGCAGTCCAAACAGGGGAGAGACCCAGTACTTC. Translation: CASSPNRGETQYF.

This chain uses TRBV6-6 with TRBJ2-7, with 8 bases fitting TRBD1. The V segment lost 5 bases and the J segment 2 bases; nucleotides outside the gene matches: 14. This CDR3 contains 17 residues. Germline V lookup: CDR1 MNHNY, CDR2 SVGAGI (reference sequence). Here the CDR3 reads CASSQPSGQGPTYEQYF. The DNA of the CDR3 is TGTGCCAGCAGTCAACCCAGTGGACAGGGTCCTACCTACGAGCAGTACTTC.

The chain uses TRBV2 and TRBJ2-2; 8 bases are shared with TRBD2. CDR1 is SNHLY and CDR2 is FYNNEI in the germline V gene. The CDR3 sequence is 13 residues long. The J segment lost 6 bases and the V segment lost 5 bases, leaving 2 bases of the junction unmatched. The CDR3 here is CASSRGGAGELFF. The DNA of the CDR3 is TGTGCCAGCAGTCGGGGGGGAGCCGGGGAGCTGTTTTTT.

J is TRBJ1-2 and V is TRBV5-6; 11 positions agree with TRBD1. Germline CDR1 SGHDT, CDR2 YYEEEE. The ends lost 2 bases at V and 7 bases at J; junction bases unmatched: 4. The CDR3 has 14 amino acids. CDR3 in amino acids: CASSFGQGAIGYTF. Here the CDR3 DNA reads TGTGCCAGCAGCTTTGGACAGGGGGCGATTGGCTACACCTTC. Based on the CDR3 plus reference TRBV5-6 and TRBJ1-2, the full variable domain is DAGVTQSPTHLIKTRGQQVTLRCSPKSGHDTVSWYQQALGQGPQFIFQYYEEEERQRGNFPDRFSGHQFPNYSSELNVNALLLGDSALYLCASSFGQGAIGYTFGSGTRLTVV.

The CDR3, as DNA: TGTGCCAGCAGCCCACAGGGGGCAATTCGTGGCTACACCTTC. This sequence encodes CASSPQGAIRGYTF. J is TRBJ1-2 and V is TRBV3-1 (or the pseudogene TRBV3-2); 9 bases align to TRBD1. This CDR3 is 14 amino acids long. J gave up 7 bases and V 4 bases, and 7 bases lay outside the gene matches. Germline CDR1 and CDR2: LGHDT and YNNKEL (reference sequence).

The chain joins TRBV5-1 to TRBJ1-5; D is perhaps TRBD1 (5 bases). V lost 0 bases to trimming and J lost 9 bases, with 10 bases between them. The CDR3 runs 13 residues. CDR1 and CDR2 (germline): SGHRS, YFSETQ. The CDR3 sequence: CASSLEGSGPQHF. The CDR3 bases are TGCGCCAGCAGCTTGGAGGGGTCGGGGCCCCAGCATTTT.

The chain recombines TRBV5-1 with TRBJ2-3; 7 nucleotides agree with TRBD1. The CDR3 spans 13 residues. Germline CDR1 reads SGHRS; CDR2 reads YFSETQ. Germline trimming cut 9 bases from V and 1 base from J; bases unmatched to any gene: 5. CDR3 DNA: TGCGCCACTTCCGGGACAGGCACAGATACGCAGTATTTT. Translation: CATSGTGTDTQYF.

This chain connects TRBV28 to TRBJ1-3, with D possibly matching TRBD1 (5 bases). This CDR3 is 17 amino acids long. V was cut by 1 base and J by 0 bases, with 13 bases left in between. Germline values: CDR1 MDHEN, CDR2 SYDVKM. The CDR3 DNA follows: TGTGCCAGCAGTTTATTTGGGGCAAAACTCTCTGGAAACACCATATATTTT. Its protein product is CASSLFGAKLSGNTIYF.

This rearrangement joins TRBV21-1 to TRBJ2-3; TRBD2 is the table's D call, not checked against the DNA. TRBV21-1 is termed a pseudogene. This CDR3 contains 16 residues. The chain's CDR3 is CASSNIQRTATDTQYF. The CDR3 DNA reads as TGTGCCAGCAGCAACATACAGCGGACTGCCACAGATACGCAGTATTTT.

This sequence joins TRBV29-1 and TRBJ2-1; 10 nucleotides align to TRBD2. The trim removed 4 bases at V and 2 bases at J, leaving 2 bases unmatched. Germline V lookup: CDR1 SQVTM, CDR2 ANQGSEA. This CDR3 contains 14 residues. The DNA for the CDR3 is TGCAGCGTTGGACTAGCGGGTACCTACAATGAGCAGTTCTTC. Translating it yields CSVGLAGTYNEQFF.

This chain joins TRBV24-1 and TRBJ1-2, with 8 bases matching TRBD1. This CDR3 region has 14 residues. The V gene end was trimmed by 4 bases and the J gene end by 8 bases; junction bases not matched to a gene: 8. Looked up from germline, CDR1 is KGHDR and CDR2 is SFDVKD. The CDR3 DNA follows: TGTGCCACCAGTGACCCCAGGGGGCTGGGGGGCTACACCTTC. It is translated as CATSDPRGLGGYTF.

The chain combines TRBV1 with TRBJ1-2; the listed D gene, TRBD1, was not tested against the DNA. TRBV1 constitutes a pseudogene. The CDR3 runs 13 residues. CDR3 nucleotide sequence: TGCACCAGCAGGATGACAGGGAACTATGGCTACACCTTC. It is translated as CTSRMTGNYGYTF.

The table lists this clone with a count of one. V is TRBV5-1 and J is TRBJ2-3; D unclear. CDR3 length: 16 residues. V dropped 4 bases and J dropped 4 bases, with 19 bases sitting between them. In germline, CDR1 is SGHRS, CDR2 YFSETQ. CDR3 nucleotide sequence: TGCGCCAGCAGCCCCTCTGCGATTCCAGGTTCAGATACGCAGTATTTT. It specifies CASSPSAIPGSDTQYF.

The chain employs TRBV27 and TRBJ1-5; D is unclear. Trimming cost V 4 bases and J 5 bases, with 21 bases left between them. Germline CDR1 and CDR2: MNHEY and SMNVEV (reference sequence). The CDR3 has 17 residues. CDR3 sequence: CASSYKYRSPPYQPQHF. In DNA form, the CDR3 reads TGTGCCAGCAGTTACAAATACCGGAGCCCACCCTATCAGCCCCAGCATTTT.

This chain uses TRBV5-4 with TRBJ2-1, with 8 positions matching TRBD2. CDR3 length: 15 residues. Germline values: CDR1 SGHNT, CDR2 YYREEE (reference sequence). V gave up 4 bases and J gave up 4 bases; unmatched junction bases: 7. CDR3 coding DNA: TGTGCCAGCAGCCCCAGCGGGGGAGGATACAATGAGCAGTTCTTC. Protein product: CASSPSGGGYNEQFF.

V and J are TRBV6-5 and TRBJ1-5; perhaps TRBD1 as D (6 bases). The CDR3 length is 14 residues. Germline V gene lookup returns CDR1 MNHEY and CDR2 SVGAGI. Trimming removed 8 bases at V and 3 bases at J, with 14 bases between. The chain's CDR3 is CASDPGQFNQPQHF. The CDR3, as DNA: TGTGCCAGCGATCCCGGACAGTTCAATCAGCCCCAGCATTTT.

CDR3 DNA: TGTGCCAGCTCACCGGGACTGTCGACCGGGGAGCTGTTTTTT. It yields the protein CASSPGLSTGELFF. The V gene is TRBV3-1 (or the pseudogene TRBV3-2), the J gene TRBJ2-2; D perhaps matches TRBD2 (6 bases). V was trimmed by 8 bases and J by 5 bases, leaving 15 bases between them. Germline loops: CDR1 LGHDT, CDR2 YNNKEL (reference sequence). The CDR3 extends over 14 amino acids.

The chain joins TRBV28 to TRBJ1-1; D gene ambiguous. The germline V gene has CDR1 MDHEN and CDR2 SYDVKM. With 3 bases removed from V and 5 bases from J, the gap between germline ends came to 13 bases. This CDR3 contains 14 residues. The CDR3 sequence: CASSFSGVWTEAFF. The CDR3 DNA sequence: TGTGCCAGCAGTTTCTCAGGTGTGTGGACTGAAGCTTTCTTT.

This sequence joins TRBV6-5 and TRBJ1-2; D uncertain. The ends were cut back, 0 bases at V and 1 base at J, with 6 bases in the middle. This CDR3 comprises 14 residues. Germline V gene lookup returns CDR1 MNHEY and CDR2 SVGAGI. This CDR3 is CASSYSRVNYGYTF. CDR3 bases: TGTGCCAGCAGTTACTCACGGGTTAACTATGGCTACACCTTC.

V usage is TRBV4-1 and J usage is TRBJ2-5; TRBD2 matches at 13 bases. The CDR3 has 19 amino acids. Per germline, CDR1 MGHRA and CDR2 YSYEKL. Trimming cost V 3 bases and J 7 bases; bases outside gene matches: 17. The CDR3 sequence is CASSHLRTSGSAGMGTQYF. CDR3 DNA sequence: TGCGCCAGCAGCCACCTCCGGACTAGCGGGAGTGCTGGAATGGGGACCCAGTACTTC.

This sequence joins TRBV18 and TRBJ2-3, with TRBD2 matching over 8 bases. This CDR3 comprises 18 residues. Germline values: CDR1 KGHSH, CDR2 LQKENI. The V segment lost 3 bases and the J segment 2 bases; nucleotides outside the gene matches: 13. CDR3 amino acids: CASSPSEAGRVFTDTQYF. DNA of the CDR3: TGTGCCAGCTCACCTTCAGAGGCCGGGAGGGTTTTCACAGATACGCAGTATTTT.

The gene calls are TRBV5-4 and TRBJ1-1; 9 bases are shared with TRBD1. The CDR3 consists of 15 residues. Germline trimming cut 4 bases from V and 5 bases from J; bases unmatched to any gene: 9. CDR1 and CDR2 from the germline V gene are SGHNT and YYREEE (reference sequence). CDR3 loop: CASSPGGTGLTEAFF. In DNA, the CDR3 is TGTGCCAGCAGCCCCGGCGGGACAGGGCTTACTGAAGCTTTCTTT.

V usage is TRBV9 and J usage is TRBJ1-1; tentative D call: TRBD1 (6 bases). Germline V CDR1 and CDR2: SGDLS, YYNGEE. The CDR3 extends over 15 amino acids. Trimming cost V 0 bases and J 4 bases, with 13 bases left between them. CDR3 residues: CASSVGDWGLTEAFF. CDR3 in DNA: TGTGCCAGCAGCGTAGGAGATTGGGGGCTCACTGAAGCTTTCTTT. The full variable domain, completed using reference TRBV9 and TRBJ1-1, is DSGVTQTPKHLITATGQRVTLRCSPRSGDLSVYWYQQSLDQGLQFLIQYYNGEERAKGNILERFSAQQFPDLHSELNLSSLELGDSALYFCASSVGDWGLTEAFFGQGTRLTVV.

This rearrangement joins TRBV6-5 to TRBJ2-5; TRBD1 matches at 9 bases. The CDR3 has 13 amino acids. The junction had 3 bases not matched to a gene; V was cut back by 6 bases and J by 4 bases. CDR1 MNHEY and CDR2 SVGAGI come from the germline V gene. This CDR3 reads CASSRDRAETQYF. The CDR3 DNA sequence: TGTGCCAGCAGCCGGGACAGGGCAGAGACCCAGTACTTC.

This chain links TRBV19 with TRBJ2-5; D is perhaps TRBD1 (5 bases). Germline loops: CDR1 LNHDA, CDR2 SQIVND (reference sequence). This CDR3 has 13 residues. V was clipped by 6 bases and J by 2 bases, with 10 bases between them. The CDR3 DNA sequence: TGTGCCAGTAGCCTTCAGGGACAAGAGACCCAGTACTTC. Translating it yields CASSLQGQETQYF.

This chain links TRBV11-2 with TRBJ1-1; no clear D gene. The CDR3 is made up of 13 amino acids. V was clipped by 3 bases and J by 0 bases, with 5 bases between them. Germline assignment: CDR1 SGHAT and CDR2 FQNNGV. The CDR3 DNA is TGTGCCAGCAGCTTTACGGTGAACACTGAAGCTTTCTTT. Its protein is CASSFTVNTEAFF.

The CDR3 is CASTPGQGGTGELFF. CDR3 DNA sequence: TGCGCCAGCACCCCGGGACAGGGAGGCACCGGGGAGCTGTTTTTT. The V gene is TRBV5-1, the J gene TRBJ2-2, with TRBD1 matching over 9 bases. This CDR3 spans 15 amino acids. V was clipped by 6 bases and J by 4 bases; unmatched bases: 7. Germline V gene lookup returns CDR1 SGHRS and CDR2 YFSETQ. The whole variable domain, remainder taken from reference TRBV5-1 and TRBJ2-2, is KAGVTQTPRYLIKTRGQQVTLSCSPISGHRSVSWYQQTPGQGLQFLFEYFSETQRNKGNFPGRFSGRQFSNSRSEMNVSTLELGDSALYLCASTPGQGGTGELFFGEGSRLTVL.

The chain uses TRBV2 and TRBJ1-2; D gene unclear. V lost 1 base and J lost 5, with 11 bases in between. This CDR3 has 14 amino acids. Germline assignment: CDR1 SNHLY and CDR2 FYNNEI. The CDR3 is CASSEGAEGYGYTF. In DNA, the CDR3 is TGTGCCAGCAGTGAAGGGGCAGAGGGTTATGGCTACACCTTC.